These T cell receptor beta chains were read from a single sample in a study of response to subunit inactivated influenza vaccine. TCRdb re-derived calls from the RT-PCR reads in MiXCR, one entry per CDR3 protein. The data contain 450,000 to 500,000 distinct CDR3 sequences, over 9.5% of them singletons. Sequenced here: PBMCs from blood, sampled about 40 days after vaccination. Receptors were obtained from a man aged 45 to 65 who received an inactivated influenza vaccine. Both conserved end residues are part of each CDR3. The order of the fields is clone size, J gene, V gene, D gene, CDR3 protein, CDR3 DNA. The D gene is left open where the match is weak. Clone size appears in some rows only: once, few, many, or a class for an expanded clone.

size: few
J: TRBJ1-5
V: TRBV12-3/TRBV12-4
D: -
CDR3: CASSLFGGVNQPQHF
DNA: TGTGCCAGCAGTCTGTTCGGGGGGGTCAATCAGCCCCAGCATTTT

size: few
J: TRBJ2-5
V: TRBV10-3
D: TRBD1
CDR3: CAIGDRGGQETQYF
DNA: TGTGCCATCGGGGACAGGGGGGGCCAAGAGACCCAGTACTTC

size: few
J: TRBJ1-5
V: TRBV20-1
D: TRBD1
CDR3: CSAREGGFGNQPQHF
DNA: TGCAGTGCTAGAGAAGGGGGCTTTGGCAATCAGCCCCAGCATTTT

size: few
J: TRBJ2-1
V: TRBV5-1
D: TRBD2
CDR3: CASSRYPGLAAYNEQFF
DNA: TGCGCCAGCAGCCGTTATCCGGGACTAGCGGCTTACAATGAGCAGTTCTTC

size: many
J: TRBJ1-5
V: TRBV6-2/TRBV6-3
D: TRBD1
CDR3: CASSYRRDRGDQPQHF
DNA: TGTGCCAGCAGTTACCGAAGGGACAGAGGGGATCAGCCCCAGCATTTT

size: many
J: TRBJ2-2
V: TRBV7-9
D: -
CDR3: CASSLSAGELFF
DNA: TGCGCCAGCAGCTTATCAGCCGGGGAGCTGTTTTTT

size: -
J: TRBJ2-3
V: TRBV2
D: -
CDR3: CASSQPSESGGVYADTQYF
DNA: TGTGCCAGCAGTCAACCGTCCGAGTCGGGGGGCGTATATGCAGATACCCAGTATTTT

size: few
J: TRBJ2-3
V: TRBV7-6
D: TRBD1
CDR3: CASSLPFRGRMADTQYF
DNA: TGTGCCAGCAGCCTCCCCTTTAGGGGGCGGATGGCAGATACGCAGTATTTT

size: -
J: TRBJ1-2
V: TRBV20-1
D: -
CDR3: CSARTLDGYTF
DNA: TGCAGTGCTAGAACATTGGATGGCTACACCTTC

size: -
J: TRBJ1-3
V: TRBV6-1
D: -
CDR3: CASIPDVSGNTIYF
DNA: TGTGCCAGCATTCCAGATGTCTCTGGAAACACCATATATTTT

size: -
J: TRBJ2-3
V: TRBV20-1
D: TRBD2
CDR3: CSASGLAGGIDTQYF
DNA: TGCAGTGCTAGCGGACTAGCGGGAGGGATAGATACGCAGTATTTT

size: -
J: TRBJ2-7
V: TRBV20-1
D: -
CDR3: CSASSTLSSYEQYF
DNA: TGCAGTGCTAGTTCTACACTCAGCTCCTACGAGCAGTACTTC

size: few
J: TRBJ1-6
V: TRBV20-1
D: TRBD1
CDR3: CSAPTGAAYNSPLHF
DNA: TGCAGTGCACCCACAGGGGCCGCGTATAATTCACCCCTCCACTTT

size: few
J: TRBJ2-1
V: TRBV6-2/TRBV6-3
D: -
CDR3: CASRERGYEQFF
DNA: TGTGCCTCTCGGGAAAGGGGATATGAGCAGTTCTTC

size: -
J: TRBJ2-3
V: TRBV5-1
D: -
CDR3: CASSDDRASDTQYF
DNA: TGCGCCAGCAGCGACGACCGGGCCTCAGATACGCAGTATTTT

size: many
J: TRBJ2-2
V: TRBV2
D: -
CDR3: CASSVELTGELFF
DNA: TGTGCCAGCAGTGTCGAGCTCACCGGGGAGCTGTTTTTT

size: few
J: TRBJ2-7
V: TRBV9
D: -
CDR3: CASSVEGGFAYEQYF
DNA: TGTGCCAGCAGCGTAGAGGGAGGCTTCGCCTACGAGCAGTACTTC

size: -
J: TRBJ1-5
V: TRBV5-1
D: TRBD1
CDR3: CASSPGTGSGQPQHF
DNA: TGCGCCAGCAGCCCGGGGACAGGGTCGGGACAGCCCCAGCATTTT

size: few
J: TRBJ2-1
V: TRBV6-2/TRBV6-3
D: TRBD2
CDR3: CASTLGGLDYNEQFF
DNA: TGTGCCAGCACCCTCGGGGGACTAGACTACAATGAGCAGTTCTTC

size: few
J: TRBJ2-1
V: TRBV5-1
D: -
CDR3: CASQGGDTYNEQFF
DNA: TGCGCCAGTCAGGGAGGGGACACGTACAATGAGCAGTTCTTC

size: few
J: TRBJ2-7
V: TRBV5-1
D: TRBD1
CDR3: CASSLAPGGFNSYEQYF
DNA: TGCGCCAGCAGCTTGGCGCCAGGGGGCTTCAACTCCTACGAGCAGTACTTC

size: few
J: TRBJ2-2
V: TRBV7-2
D: -
CDR3: CASSFWGRTGELFF
DNA: TGTGCCAGCAGCTTTTGGGGGAGGACCGGGGAGCTGTTTTTT

size: -
J: TRBJ2-3
V: TRBV15
D: -
CDR3: CATSRVLSSTDTQYF
DNA: TGTGCCACCAGCAGAGTCCTTTCTAGCACAGATACGCAGTATTTT

size: few
J: TRBJ2-7
V: TRBV6-1
D: -
CDR3: CASSPQVAYEQYF
DNA: TGTGCCAGCAGTCCCCAGGTAGCCTACGAGCAGTACTTC

size: few
J: TRBJ1-1
V: TRBV5-1
D: -
CDR3: CASSFGQRNTEAFF
DNA: TGCGCCAGCAGCTTTGGACAGCGGAACACTGAAGCTTTCTTT

size: many
J: TRBJ2-7
V: TRBV4-1
D: -
CDR3: CASSQVSGEQYF
DNA: TGCGCCAGCAGCCAAGTCAGCGGTGAGCAGTACTTC

size: few
J: TRBJ2-1
V: TRBV7-3
D: -
CDR3: CASSLDLFGTYNEQFF
DNA: TGTGCCAGCAGCTTAGATCTCTTCGGAACCTACAATGAGCAGTTCTTC

size: many
J: TRBJ2-1
V: TRBV20-1
D: -
CDR3: CSARDRRARGDEQFF
DNA: TGCAGTGCTAGAGATCGGCGGGCCCGGGGCGATGAGCAGTTCTTC

size: -
J: TRBJ2-1
V: TRBV7-9
D: TRBD1
CDR3: CASSRQQGVIGEQFF
DNA: TGTGCCAGCAGTCGACAGCAGGGGGTAATCGGTGAGCAGTTCTTC

size: -
J: TRBJ2-5
V: TRBV18
D: TRBD1
CDR3: CASSPPDREYQETQYF
DNA: TGTGCCAGCTCACCCCCAGACAGGGAGTACCAAGAGACCCAGTACTTC

size: -
J: TRBJ1-1
V: TRBV6-5
D: -
CDR3: CASSTPAGQMNTEAFF
DNA: TGTGCCAGCAGTACTCCCGCAGGACAGATGAACACTGAAGCTTTCTTT

size: few
J: TRBJ1-2
V: TRBV7-2
D: -
CDR3: CASSMTAYGYTF
DNA: TGTGCCAGCAGCATGACAGCTTATGGCTACACCTTC

size: few
J: TRBJ1-1
V: TRBV4-1
D: -
CDR3: CASSQEVTMNTEAFF
DNA: TGCGCCAGCAGCCAAGAAGTAACCATGAACACTGAAGCTTTCTTT

size: -
J: TRBJ2-7
V: TRBV6-1
D: TRBD2
CDR3: CASSRTSGSLYEQYF
DNA: TGTGCCAGCAGCCGAACTAGCGGGAGCCTCTACGAGCAGTACTTC

size: -
J: TRBJ2-2
V: TRBV7-3
D: TRBD1
CDR3: CASSTSGGPGELFF
DNA: TGTGCCAGCAGCACTTCAGGGGGCCCCGGGGAGCTGTTTTTT